Given below is one T cell receptor beta chain in context. This clone appeared many times. The clone's antigen remains unknown. Base qualities were left out, and no much larger clone turns up one base away. The data are from a study of metastatic and nonmetastatic thyroid tumors (dated by TCRdb to between 2020 and 2021). Regarding the complete study: Repertoires from peripheral blood and from tumor or nodule tissue samples of malignant and benign thyroid patients were compared. The study at large found these results: In both blood and tumor samples, malignant tumors were reported to have significantly higher TCR beta diversity than benign nodules.

Reading the germline V gene gives CDR1 SGHRS and CDR2 YFSETQ. Relative to germline, V is 7 bases shorter and J is 2 bases shorter, with 12 bases between their ends. The CDR3, cysteine through phenylalanine, is 13 amino acids long. Kept here is only the CDR3 DNA, which spans 39 bases and is read in frame from base 1. Library prep was done by PCR. Sequenced on an Illumina HiSeq 4000. High-throughput sequencing was used to profile the TCR beta-chain CDR3 region of each patient. In the paper's pipeline: A classifier to discriminate distant-metastatic papillary thyroid cancer patients was built from CDR3 differences across clinicopathological groups. To measure repertoire diversity the researchers used the Shannon index, while the Morisita-Horn index served to gauge how similar the tumor and blood repertoires were. TCRdb took the public reads, trimmed them with fastp at Q25, ran MiXCR for clone calling and kept in-frame beta chains. These V and J calls are TCRdb output, not the study's own analysis. This sample comprises roughly 40,000 clones, 17% of them detected only once. Clones ranked in the top ten supply roughly 6.2% of the sample.

Before undergoing thyroid surgery, none of the patients had been given any kind of treatment. Using T-cell receptor beta sequencing, the study looked back at clinical samples from patients collected from about 2011 to 2019. The receptor was derived from a male donor with papillary thyroid cancer or a benign thyroid nodule (not recorded which). Some clones in this sample may be carry-over from other donors' samples. The chain is made from TRBV5-1 and TRBJ1-1; TRBD1 could be the D gene, as 6 bases match. Sequencing used blood. The CDR3 reads CASWTEKNTEAFF. The DNA reads TGCGCCAGCTGGACAGAAAAAAACACTGAAGCTTTCTTT.